This paragraph covers one T cell receptor (beta chain) sequence. The sample is drawn from a study of blood T cell repertoires in COVID-19. The wider study: Collection of acute and convalescent COVID-19 samples took place in the United States, Italy and Spain.

Allocation to cohorts depended on clinical history reported by the participants. Symptom resolution, clearance, or two negative PCRs marked donors in Cohort 3 as recovered. Original methodology: Reference gene primer amplification yielded estimated nucleated cell counts. The method was immunoSEQ multiplex PCR; TCRdb's version includes in-frame clones alone and lacks a portion of them. Clone size and the V and J calls come from that table; the DNA yielded D and trimming. The table lists about 300,000 clones, approximately 89% of them singletons. Germline V CDR1 and CDR2: LNHDA, SQIVND (reference sequence). The CDR3 extends over 15 amino acids. Trimming took 5 bases from V and 5 from J, leaving 16 bases between them.

This TCR came from a woman aged 18-29 years who had recovered from COVID-19. The V and J genes are TRBV19 and TRBJ1-5; D is perhaps TRBD1 (5 bases). The sequenced sample was PBMCs or T cells enriched from blood (not recorded which). CDR3 DNA: TGTGCCAGTAGTGTTGTGGGGGGGAGTGATCAGCCCCAGCATTTT. This sequence encodes CASSVVGGSDQPQHF. The full variable domain, its missing parts supplied by reference TRBV19 and TRBJ1-5, is DGGITQSPKYLFRKEGQNVTLSCEQNLNHDAMYWYRQDPGQGLRLIYYSQIVNDFQKGDIAEGYSVSREKKESFPLTVTSAQKNPTAFYLCASSVVGGSDQPQHFGDGTRLSIL.